Listed here are 16 T cell receptor beta chains from one sample, sequenced in a study of blood T cell repertoires in COVID-19. The repertoire was sequenced with immunoSEQ multiplex PCR; TCRdb's copy has only in-frame clones and lacks some. This sample has about 440,000 clones, with 75% to 90% found just once. The source material was peripheral blood. These receptors were obtained from a woman between 25 and 40 years old with acute or convalescent COVID-19.

V gene TRBV7-9 combines with J gene TRBJ1-6; perhaps TRBD1 as D (5 bases). The CDR3 runs 14 residues. V was clipped by 1 base and J by 8 bases, with 9 bases between them. Germline V gene lookup returns CDR1 SEHNR and CDR2 FQNEAQ (reference sequence). This CDR3 reads CASSLEGSDSPLHF. The CDR3 DNA follows: TGTGCCAGCAGCTTAGAGGGGTCCGATTCACCCCTCCACTTT.

The CDR3, as DNA: TGTGCCAGCAGTGACCTCAGGGGGCGTAATCAGCCCCAGCATTTT. Its translation: CASSDLRGRNQPQHF. J is TRBJ1-5 and V is TRBV6-1; 8 bases map to TRBD1. The CDR3 length is 15 residues. CDR1 is MNHNS, CDR2 SASEGT, per germline. Germline trimming cut 3 bases from V and 4 bases from J; bases unmatched to any gene: 5.

The chain uses TRBV28 and TRBJ2-7; D might be TRBD2 (5 bases). V was trimmed by 5 bases and J by 7 bases, leaving 15 bases between them. Germline CDR1 reads MDHEN; CDR2 reads SYDVKM. This CDR3 is 13 amino acids long. The CDR3 region is CASSISGNREQYF. CDR3 coding DNA: TGTGCCAGCAGTATCTCCGGGAATAGAGAGCAGTACTTC.

The gene calls are TRBV23-1 and TRBJ2-3, with D possibly TRBD2 on 5 matching bases. TRBV23-1 is noted as an ORF with a role that remains uncertain. V dropped 1 base and J dropped 4 bases, with 9 bases sitting between them. This CDR3 region has 14 residues. CDR3 in amino acids: CASSQFGIPDTQYF. The CDR3 coding sequence is TGCGCCAGCAGTCAATTCGGGATCCCAGATACGCAGTATTTT.

This clone was detected once. This chain links TRBV6-5 with TRBJ2-1, with 15 nucleotides matching TRBD2. This CDR3 region has 15 residues. Germline trimming cut 2 bases from V and 8 bases from J; bases unmatched to any gene: 1. Germline-derived CDR1 and CDR2 are MNHEY and SVGAGI. The CDR3 is CASSYGTSGGYEQFF. The CDR3, as DNA: TGTGCCAGCAGTTACGGGACTAGCGGGGGGTATGAGCAGTTCTTC.

The J gene is TRBJ2-7, the V gene TRBV28, with 7 bases lining up with TRBD1. Germline V CDR1 and CDR2: MDHEN, SYDVKM. The CDR3 totals 12 residues. With 7 bases clipped from V and 3 bases from J, the junction kept 3 bases outside the gene matches. This CDR3 is CASTRQGYEQYF. Written as DNA, the CDR3 is TGTGCCAGCACTCGACAGGGCTACGAGCAGTACTTC.

The J gene is TRBJ2-7, the V gene TRBV28; 10 nucleotides agree with TRBD2. The CDR3 has 17 amino acids. After removal of 3 bases from V and 0 bases from J, the junction contained 8 bases not matched to a gene. Germline-derived CDR1 and CDR2 are MDHEN and SYDVKM. The chain's CDR3 is CASSFLAGEKSSYEQYF. CDR3 in DNA: TGTGCCAGCAGTTTCCTAGCGGGGGAGAAGAGCTCCTACGAGCAGTACTTC.

This sequence joins TRBV7-3 and TRBJ2-6; 9 nucleotides match TRBD1. Germline-derived CDR1 and CDR2 are SGHTA and FQGTGA. This CDR3 contains 18 residues. Trimming cost V 2 bases and J 0 bases; bases outside gene matches: 5. In DNA, the CDR3 is TGTGCCAGCAGCTTATTAGGACAGGGGTTCTCTGGGGCCAACGTCCTGACTTTC. Translating gives CASSLLGQGFSGANVLTF.

The CDR3 loop is CASSEGLNTIYF. Here the CDR3 DNA reads TGTGCCAGCAGCGAGGGTTTAAACACCATATATTTT. V usage is TRBV14 and J usage is TRBJ1-3; the D is unclear. CDR1 and CDR2 from the germline V gene are SGHDN and FVKESK. V was shortened by 5 bases and J by 6 bases, with 8 bases between the two germline ends. CDR3 length equals 12 residues.

This clone was seen a few times. The chain has TRBV5-8 and TRBJ2-2; a weak D match, TRBD1 (6 bases). The CDR3 runs 17 residues. V shed 2 bases and J shed 0 bases, with 14 bases lying between them. Germline V gives CDR1 SGHTS, CDR2 YDEGEE. The CDR3: CASSFYTGTPNTGELFF. CDR3 nucleotides: TGTGCCAGCAGCTTCTACACCGGGACACCGAACACCGGGGAGCTGTTTTTT.

The chain recombines TRBV7-2 with TRBJ2-7; 7 bases line up with TRBD1. V shed 0 bases and J 0 bases; nucleotides not matched to a gene: 2. Germline-derived CDR1 and CDR2 are SGHTA and FQGNSA. The CDR3 totals 15 residues. The CDR3 DNA sequence: TGTGCCAGCAGCTTAGCCGGGGACAGCTCCTACGAGCAGTACTTC. It translates to CASSLAGDSSYEQYF.

This clone was observed a few times. V and J are TRBV10-2 and TRBJ1-1; 9 nucleotides line up with TRBD1. Germline CDR1 reads WSHSY; CDR2 reads SAAADI. CDR3 length: 13 residues. The J segment lost 5 bases and the V segment lost 5 bases, leaving 3 bases of the junction unmatched. The CDR3 DNA sequence: TGCGCCAGCAGTACGGGACAGGGAACTGAAGCTTTCTTT. It codes for CASSTGQGTEAFF.

The chain joins TRBV5-1 to TRBJ2-1; possibly TRBD1 for D (6 bases). The CDR3 is 15 amino acids. Trimming shortened V by 4 bases and J by 0 bases, and 11 bases separated the two germline ends. The germline gives CDR1 SGHRS, CDR2 YFSETQ. DNA for the CDR3: TGCGCCAGCAGCCCACGGACAGTCTCCTACAATGAGCAGTTCTTC. This sequence encodes CASSPRTVSYNEQFF.

This chain links TRBV3-1 (or the pseudogene TRBV3-2) with TRBJ2-1; D gene uncertain. CDR3 length: 13 residues. From germline, CDR1 is LGHDT and CDR2 YNNKEL (reference sequence). Deletions cut 1 base from V and 8 bases from J, with 9 bases between. CDR3 protein: CASSQGVTDEQFF. In DNA, the CDR3 is TGTGCCAGCAGCCAAGGCGTTACGGATGAGCAGTTCTTC.

V gene TRBV28 combines with J gene TRBJ1-6; 8 nucleotides agree with TRBD1. This CDR3 has 15 residues. The V gene's germline CDR1 is MDHEN and CDR2 SYDVKM. J was trimmed by 8 bases and V by 1 base; bases with no gene match: 4. CDR3 bases: TGTGCCAGCAGTTTATCGGCAGGGGGCTATTCACCCCTCCACTTT. The encoded protein is CASSLSAGGYSPLHF.

V is TRBV30 and J is TRBJ2-5, with TRBD1 as a possible D gene (5 bases). V gave up 0 bases and J gave up 2 bases, with 10 bases separating them. Looked up from germline, CDR1 is GTSNPN and CDR2 is SVGIG (reference sequence). The CDR3 spans 14 residues. CDR3 sequence reads: CAWSVGAGQETQYF. DNA of the CDR3: TGTGCCTGGAGTGTAGGAGCAGGGCAAGAGACCCAGTACTTC.